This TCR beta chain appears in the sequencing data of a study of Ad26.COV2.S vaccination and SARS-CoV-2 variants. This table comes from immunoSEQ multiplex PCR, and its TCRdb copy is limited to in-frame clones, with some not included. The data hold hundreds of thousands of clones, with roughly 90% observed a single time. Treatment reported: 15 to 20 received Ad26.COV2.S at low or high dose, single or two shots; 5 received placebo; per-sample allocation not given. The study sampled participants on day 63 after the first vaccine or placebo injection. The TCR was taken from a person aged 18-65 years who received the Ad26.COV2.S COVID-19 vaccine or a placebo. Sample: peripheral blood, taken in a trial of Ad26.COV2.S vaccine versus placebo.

The CDR3 DNA sequence: TGTGCCAGCAGCTTAGGGACAGGGTTTGGGACAGATACGCAGTATTTT. Its protein product is CASSLGTGFGTDTQYF. The rearrangement joins TRBV11-2 to TRBJ2-3; 8 bases are shared with TRBD1. This CDR3 region has 16 residues. J was trimmed by 3 bases and V by 1 base; bases with no gene match: 6. Per germline, CDR1 SGHAT and CDR2 FQNNGV.